Many counts were recorded for the clone carrying this T cell receptor beta chain. Assembly of TCR beta libraries relied on iRepertoire HTBI primers together with Arm-PCR of CDR3 regions. TCRdb fed the multiplex PCR reads into MiXCR, producing one record per CDR3 protein. This sample has 250,000 or so distinct CDR3 sequences, with roughly 18% found just once. The entry originates in a study of regulatory T cells in long-lasting Graves disease. V shed 4 bases and J 3 bases; nucleotides not matched to a gene: 5. The CDR3 is 15 amino acids. Per the germline V gene, CDR1 is MGHDK and CDR2 is SYGVNS. The time point here: newly diagnosed GD, antithyroid drugs for less than 3 months. PBMC RNA was the source of the TCR library. These same data were also listed under a study on T cells in Graves' hyperthyroidism and ophthalmopathy. That report adds: The primer set for the first-round RT-PCR of the TCR CDR3 was HTBI.

V and J are TRBV25-1 and TRBJ2-1, with TRBD2 matching over 8 bases. Sequenced material: peripheral blood mononuclear cells (PBMCs), taken at new diagnosis, from a patient treated with antithyroid drugs. This TCR was sampled from a woman aged 30 to 39 with Graves disease. In nucleotides, the CDR3 is TGTGCCAGCAGTGCTCTGACTAGCGTCTACAATGAGCAGTTCTTC. Residues: CASSALTSVYNEQFF. Based on the CDR3 plus reference TRBV25-1 and TRBJ2-1, the full variable domain is EADIYQTPRYLVIGTGKKITLECSQTMGHDKMYWYQQDPGMELHLIHYSYGVNSTEKGDLSSESTVSRIRTEHFPLTLESARPSHTSQYLCASSALTSVYNEQFFGPGTRLTVL.